A selection of T cell receptor beta chains follows, all from one sample in a study of T cells expressing NK-cell markers. TCRdb re-called the 5' RACE reads; every CDR3 protein appears as one record, without DNA. The sample has some 600,000 distinct CDR3 sequences; the top ten hold roughly 3.5%. The sequenced material came from blood T cells: a sorted CD56 or NKG2C T cell subset, CD4+ or CD8+ T cells, or bulk PBMC T cells (not recorded which). These receptors were taken from a man aged 18 to 35 in good health. The CDR3 runs from the conserved cysteine through the conserved F or W.

V	J	CDR3
TRBV28	TRBJ2-1	CASSLYTGTYNEQFF
TRBV12-3/TRBV12-4	TRBJ2-6	CASSHHPGRRLSGANVLTF
TRBV28	TRBJ2-1	CASSPRTPTVQFF
TRBV2	TRBJ2-2	CASTRRDRGTGELFF
TRBV21-1	TRBJ1-2	CASSKWTPEVEYGYTF
TRBV2	TRBJ1-1	CASSDRGATTEAFF
TRBV20-1	TRBJ2-1	CSARDVAGAGNEQFF
TRBV10-3	TRBJ2-3	CAINLAGVSDTQYF
TRBV7-9	TRBJ1-2	CASSHPDTGGTDGYTF
TRBV12-3/TRBV12-4	TRBJ1-2	CASSLGGQGYGYTF
TRBV20-1	TRBJ2-4	CSGRLGSGIQYF
TRBV5-1	TRBJ1-1	CASRAPDRVATEAFF
TRBV2	TRBJ2-1	CASRETSGSFNEQFF
TRBV24-1	TRBJ2-1	CATSDLKGGVTKKQFF
TRBV6-1	TRBJ1-5	CASSTDSWGNQPQHF
TRBV5-1	TRBJ2-5	CASTSGQGVTQYF
TRBV9	TRBJ1-1	CASSAGVRNTEAFF